This T cell receptor beta chain originates from a study of control samples from healthy donors and cancer patients. Sequenced by immunoSEQ multiplex PCR; TCRdb stores in-frame clones only, minus some. The table has 35,000 to 55,000 clones, about 75% seen once; the top ten hold about a sixth. The count of this clone is one. The CDR3 totals 13 residues. V was clipped by 1 base and J by 7 bases, with 11 bases between them. Germline loops: CDR1 SEHNR, CDR2 FQNEAQ (reference sequence). The specimen was formalin-fixed, paraffin-embedded tissue. V and J are TRBV7-9 and TRBJ2-7; possibly TRBD1 for D (5 bases). The clonotype comes from a male donor with melanoma. CDR3 region: CASSLEGPREQYF. The DNA of the CDR3 is TGTGCCAGCAGCTTAGAGGGGCCTCGGGAGCAGTACTTC.